This is a list of T cell receptor beta chains from one sample in a study of siplizumab effects on memory and regulatory T cells. Produced via immunoSEQ multiplex PCR; TCRdb's table is partial and in-frame only. Of tens of thousands of clones listed, approximately 93% are singletons. Material for sequencing was CD8+ T cells sorted from blood. The receptors here all came from a human donor in good health. Each CDR3 is given with its conserved first and last residue. Each record gives: D gene, J gene, V gene, clone size, CDR3 protein, CDR3 DNA. D genes are given only for firm matches. Only part of the rows carry a size: once, few, many, or a class if the clone is expanded.

d_gene: NA; j_gene: TRBJ2-7; v_gene: TRBV2; abundance: NA; CDR3aa: CASYSYEQYF; CDR3nt: TGTGCCAGCTATAGCTACGAGCAGTACTTC
d_gene: TRBD2; j_gene: TRBJ2-1; v_gene: TRBV5-1; abundance: NA; CDR3aa: CASSLGVAGGRSYNEQFF; CDR3nt: TGCGCCAGCAGCTTGGGTGTAGCGGGGGGGCGCTCCTACAATGAGCAGTTCTTC
d_gene: NA; j_gene: TRBJ2-7; v_gene: TRBV5-1; abundance: NA; CDR3aa: CASSLWRGYEQYF; CDR3nt: TGCGCCAGCAGCTTGTGGCGTGGGTACGAGCAGTACTTC
d_gene: NA; j_gene: TRBJ2-4; v_gene: TRBV27; abundance: NA; CDR3aa: CASSRSTVAKNIQYF; CDR3nt: TGTGCCAGCAGCCGATCGACAGTAGCCAAAAACATTCAGTACTTC
d_gene: TRBD1; j_gene: TRBJ2-7; v_gene: TRBV7-8; abundance: NA; CDR3aa: CASSVRDRVTYEQYF; CDR3nt: TGTGCCAGCAGTGTACGGGACAGGGTAACCTACGAGCAGTACTTC
d_gene: TRBD2; j_gene: TRBJ2-1; v_gene: TRBV4-1; abundance: NA; CDR3aa: CASSQVEAGGINNEQFF; CDR3nt: TGCGCCAGCAGCCAAGTGGAAGCGGGAGGGATTAACAATGAGCAGTTCTTC
d_gene: NA; j_gene: TRBJ1-2; v_gene: TRBV6-5; abundance: few; CDR3aa: CASSYRAREGYTF; CDR3nt: TGTGCCAGCAGTTACAGAGCAAGGGAGGGCTACACCTTC
d_gene: NA; j_gene: TRBJ1-1; v_gene: TRBV13; abundance: NA; CDR3aa: CASSLPETEAFF; CDR3nt: TGTGCCAGCAGCCTCCCCGAGACTGAAGCTTTCTTT
d_gene: TRBD1; j_gene: TRBJ1-1; v_gene: TRBV13; abundance: NA; CDR3aa: CASSLGQGAYEAFF; CDR3nt: TGTGCCAGCAGCTTGGGACAGGGGGCGTATGAAGCTTTCTTT
d_gene: NA; j_gene: TRBJ2-1; v_gene: TRBV7-3; abundance: NA; CDR3aa: CASSGDRNEQFF; CDR3nt: TGTGCCAGCAGCGGTGATCGGAATGAGCAGTTCTTC
d_gene: NA; j_gene: TRBJ2-7; v_gene: TRBV6-5; abundance: NA; CDR3aa: CASSPAADFSYEQYF; CDR3nt: TGTGCCAGCAGCCCCGCGGCAGACTTCTCCTACGAGCAGTACTTC
d_gene: TRBD2; j_gene: TRBJ2-2; v_gene: TRBV19; abundance: once; CDR3aa: CASSIDPAGKNTGELFF; CDR3nt: TGTGCCAGTAGTATAGACCCAGCGGGAAAGAACACCGGGGAGCTGTTTTTT
d_gene: TRBD2; j_gene: TRBJ2-1; v_gene: TRBV5-4; abundance: once; CDR3aa: CASSPEGLAGYNEQFF; CDR3nt: TGTGCCAGCAGCCCGGAGGGACTAGCGGGCTACAATGAGCAGTTCTTC
d_gene: NA; j_gene: TRBJ2-7; v_gene: TRBV4-1; abundance: NA; CDR3aa: CASSHPLPEQYF; CDR3nt: TGCGCCAGCAGCCACCCCCTTCCCGAGCAGTACTTC
d_gene: NA; j_gene: TRBJ2-7; v_gene: TRBV7-9; abundance: NA; CDR3aa: CASSPDYYYEQYF; CDR3nt: TGTGCCAGCAGCCCCGACTACTACTACGAGCAGTACTTC
d_gene: TRBD1; j_gene: TRBJ2-7; v_gene: TRBV19; abundance: NA; CDR3aa: CASAQRDSYEQYF; CDR3nt: TGTGCCAGTGCACAACGGGACAGCTACGAGCAGTACTTC
d_gene: NA; j_gene: TRBJ1-2; v_gene: TRBV4-1; abundance: NA; CDR3aa: CASSQDASPLYGYTF; CDR3nt: TGCGCCAGCAGCCAAGACGCCAGCCCTCTCTATGGCTACACCTTC
d_gene: TRBD1; j_gene: TRBJ1-1; v_gene: TRBV7-9; abundance: NA; CDR3aa: CASVQGGTEAFF; CDR3nt: TGTGCCAGCGTCCAGGGGGGGACTGAAGCTTTCTTT
d_gene: NA; j_gene: TRBJ1-1; v_gene: TRBV5-1; abundance: NA; CDR3aa: CASRPTGNTEAFF; CDR3nt: TGCGCCAGCCGCCCGACAGGGAACACTGAAGCTTTCTTT
d_gene: NA; j_gene: TRBJ1-2; v_gene: TRBV4-1; abundance: NA; CDR3aa: CASSQVGAVGYTF; CDR3nt: TGCGCCAGCAGCCAAGTGGGGGCCGTTGGCTACACCTTC
d_gene: NA; j_gene: TRBJ2-7; v_gene: TRBV2; abundance: NA; CDR3aa: CASIIQEPAYEQYF; CDR3nt: TGTGCCAGCATCATCCAGGAACCAGCGTACGAGCAGTACTTC
d_gene: NA; j_gene: TRBJ1-1; v_gene: TRBV4-1; abundance: NA; CDR3aa: CASTRAAGSNTEAFF; CDR3nt: TGCGCCAGCACCAGGGCGGCAGGATCGAACACTGAAGCTTTCTTT
d_gene: NA; j_gene: TRBJ2-2; v_gene: TRBV4-1; abundance: NA; CDR3aa: CASSQVSSGELFF; CDR3nt: TGCGCCAGCAGCCAAGTGTCAAGCGGGGAGCTGTTTTTT
d_gene: NA; j_gene: TRBJ2-2; v_gene: TRBV4-3; abundance: NA; CDR3aa: CASSQAAGLTGELFF; CDR3nt: TGCGCCAGCAGCCAAGCGGCGGGACTCACCGGGGAGCTGTTTTTT
d_gene: NA; j_gene: TRBJ2-6; v_gene: TRBV29-1; abundance: NA; CDR3aa: CSVETMSSGANVLTF; CDR3nt: TGCAGCGTTGAGACTATGAGCTCTGGGGCCAACGTCCTGACTTTC
d_gene: NA; j_gene: TRBJ2-4; v_gene: TRBV5-1; abundance: NA; CDR3aa: CASSLEGNGENIQYF; CDR3nt: TGCGCCAGCAGCTTGGAGGGTAACGGAGAAAACATTCAGTACTTC
d_gene: TRBD1; j_gene: TRBJ1-4; v_gene: TRBV2; abundance: NA; CDR3aa: CASSQGDRQTEKLFF; CDR3nt: TGTGCCAGCAGCCAGGGGGACAGGCAAACGGAAAAACTGTTTTTT
d_gene: TRBD1; j_gene: TRBJ2-7; v_gene: TRBV13; abundance: once; CDR3aa: CASSLGQGYYEQYF; CDR3nt: TGTGCCAGCAGCTTAGGACAGGGGTACTACGAGCAGTACTTC
d_gene: NA; j_gene: TRBJ2-1; v_gene: TRBV6-5; abundance: NA; CDR3aa: CASSYGRVDNEQFF; CDR3nt: TGTGCCAGCAGTTACGGCAGGGTGGACAATGAGCAGTTCTTC
d_gene: TRBD1; j_gene: TRBJ2-3; v_gene: TRBV13; abundance: NA; CDR3aa: CASSLGGTGSSTDTQYF; CDR3nt: TGTGCCAGCAGCTTAGGGGGGACAGGGTCTAGCACAGATACGCAGTATTTT
d_gene: TRBD1; j_gene: TRBJ1-2; v_gene: TRBV29-1; abundance: NA; CDR3aa: CSADTGGTLYGYTF; CDR3nt: TGCAGCGCAGATACAGGGGGAACCCTCTATGGCTACACCTTC
d_gene: NA; j_gene: TRBJ2-7; v_gene: TRBV4-3; abundance: NA; CDR3aa: CASSQDREEVYEQYF; CDR3nt: TGCGCCAGCAGCCAAGATCGGGAAGAGGTCTACGAGCAGTACTTC
d_gene: TRBD1; j_gene: TRBJ1-2; v_gene: TRBV7-9; abundance: NA; CDR3aa: CASSFKGTGDPYGYTF; CDR3nt: TGTGCCAGCAGCTTCAAAGGGACAGGGGACCCTTATGGCTACACCTTC
d_gene: TRBD2; j_gene: TRBJ2-2; v_gene: TRBV4-1; abundance: NA; CDR3aa: CASSQDGGRAHGELFF; CDR3nt: TGCGCCAGCAGCCAAGATGGCGGGAGGGCCCACGGGGAGCTGTTTTTT
d_gene: TRBD2; j_gene: TRBJ2-1; v_gene: TRBV10-2; abundance: NA; CDR3aa: CASSERAGGGNEQFF; CDR3nt: TGCGCCAGCAGTGAGCGAGCGGGAGGGGGCAATGAGCAGTTCTTC